These T cell receptor beta chains were read from a single sample in a study of blood T cell repertoires in COVID-19. Measured with immunoSEQ multiplex PCR; TCRdb has only the in-frame clones, and not every one. Found here are around 290,000 clones, approximately 88% of them singletons; the top ten hold approximately 1%. What was sequenced was PBMCs or T cells enriched from blood (not recorded which). All receptors derive from a woman between 25 and 40 years old who had recovered from COVID-19. Both conserved end residues are part of each CDR3. Fields, in order: J gene, V gene, clone size, D gene, CDR3 protein, CDR3 DNA. The D gene is left open where the match is weak. Expanded clones are given a class, and other clones once, few, many or no size at all.

j_call: TRBJ2-2
v_call: TRBV28
clone_size: few
d_call: -
cdr3_aa: CASSRGTGELFF
cdr3_nt: TGTGCCAGCAGTCGGGGCACCGGGGAGCTGTTTTTT

j_call: TRBJ1-6
v_call: TRBV10-3
clone_size: once
d_call: TRBD1
cdr3_aa: CAISLGQGNSPLHF
cdr3_nt: TGTGCCATCAGTTTGGGACAGGGGAATTCACCCCTCCACTTT

j_call: TRBJ1-5
v_call: TRBV27
clone_size: -
d_call: TRBD1
cdr3_aa: CASSRQTGDQPQHF
cdr3_nt: TGTGCCAGCAGTAGACAGACAGGGGATCAGCCCCAGCATTTT

j_call: TRBJ2-3
v_call: TRBV5-1
clone_size: -
d_call: -
cdr3_aa: CASSGSVTDTQYF
cdr3_nt: TGCGCCAGCAGTGGGAGCGTGACGGATACGCAGTATTTT

j_call: TRBJ1-3
v_call: TRBV9
clone_size: -
d_call: -
cdr3_aa: CASSVARELSGNTIYF
cdr3_nt: TGTGCCAGCAGCGTAGCGAGGGAGCTCTCTGGAAACACCATATATTTT

j_call: TRBJ2-7
v_call: TRBV29-1
clone_size: -
d_call: -
cdr3_aa: CSVARGYEQYF
cdr3_nt: TGCAGCGTTGCCAGGGGCTACGAGCAGTACTTC

j_call: TRBJ1-4
v_call: TRBV28
clone_size: -
d_call: -
cdr3_aa: CASRPGGGLREKLFF
cdr3_nt: TGTGCCAGCAGACCCGGCGGGGGGCTTCGGGAAAAACTGTTTTTT

j_call: TRBJ1-1
v_call: TRBV24-1
clone_size: -
d_call: TRBD1
cdr3_aa: CATRQTGTAEAFF
cdr3_nt: TGTGCCACCAGACAGACAGGGACAGCTGAAGCTTTCTTT

j_call: TRBJ1-2
v_call: TRBV5-1
clone_size: -
d_call: -
cdr3_aa: CASNRLGQIYGYTF
cdr3_nt: TGCGCCAGCAATCGGCTCGGACAGATCTATGGCTACACCTTC

j_call: TRBJ1-6
v_call: TRBV30
clone_size: -
d_call: -
cdr3_aa: CAWEAGPNSPLHF
cdr3_nt: TGTGCCTGGGAGGCAGGGCCTAATTCACCCCTCCACTTT

j_call: TRBJ1-4
v_call: TRBV15
clone_size: -
d_call: -
cdr3_aa: CATSTPTRLQGGDEKLFF
cdr3_nt: TGTGCCACCAGCACCCCCACCCGTTTACAGGGAGGGGATGAAAAACTGTTTTTT

j_call: TRBJ2-1
v_call: TRBV6-6
clone_size: -
d_call: -
cdr3_aa: CATRVSSYNEQFF
cdr3_nt: TGTGCCACCCGCGTGAGTTCCTACAATGAGCAGTTCTTC

j_call: TRBJ2-1
v_call: TRBV2
clone_size: -
d_call: TRBD2
cdr3_aa: CASRAGTSNNEQFF
cdr3_nt: TGTGCCAGCAGGGCCGGGACTAGCAACAATGAGCAGTTCTTC

j_call: TRBJ2-3
v_call: TRBV20-1
clone_size: -
d_call: TRBD2
cdr3_aa: CSASTLLTSGYTDTQYF
cdr3_nt: TGCAGTGCTAGTACCCTACTAACTAGCGGGTACACAGATACGCAGTATTTT

j_call: TRBJ2-2
v_call: TRBV7-9
clone_size: -
d_call: -
cdr3_aa: CASSLVREDRTGELFF
cdr3_nt: TGTGCCAGCAGCTTAGTCAGGGAGGATAGGACCGGGGAGCTGTTTTTT

j_call: TRBJ1-2
v_call: TRBV9
clone_size: -
d_call: -
cdr3_aa: CASSVDLGGNGYTF
cdr3_nt: TGTGCCAGCAGCGTAGACCTGGGAGGTAACGGCTACACCTTC

j_call: TRBJ1-3
v_call: TRBV7-9
clone_size: -
d_call: TRBD1
cdr3_aa: CASSLLLSTGASGNTIYF
cdr3_nt: TGTGCCAGCAGCCTTCTTTTGTCGACAGGGGCCTCTGGAAACACCATATATTTT

j_call: TRBJ2-7
v_call: TRBV10-3
clone_size: -
d_call: -
cdr3_aa: CAIRTYSDSLSYEQYF
cdr3_nt: TGTGCCATCCGGACCTACTCGGACAGCCTATCCTACGAGCAGTACTTC

j_call: TRBJ2-1
v_call: TRBV5-8
clone_size: -
d_call: TRBD2
cdr3_aa: CASSYLGRGISYNEQFF
cdr3_nt: TGTGCCAGCAGCTACCTAGGGCGGGGGATCTCCTACAATGAGCAGTTCTTC

j_call: TRBJ2-1
v_call: TRBV11-2
clone_size: -
d_call: TRBD2
cdr3_aa: CASSPAGPNNEQFF
cdr3_nt: TGTGCCAGCAGCCCAGCGGGACCAAACAATGAGCAGTTCTTC

j_call: TRBJ1-1
v_call: TRBV7-2
clone_size: -
d_call: -
cdr3_aa: CASSPRGSPGMNTEAFF
cdr3_nt: TGTGCCAGCAGCCCTCGGGGGAGCCCAGGGATGAACACTGAAGCTTTCTTT

j_call: TRBJ1-5
v_call: TRBV18
clone_size: once
d_call: TRBD1
cdr3_aa: CASSPHFRTGWHQPQHF
cdr3_nt: TGTGCCAGCTCACCCCACTTTAGGACAGGGTGGCATCAGCCCCAGCATTTT

j_call: TRBJ1-2
v_call: TRBV30
clone_size: once
d_call: TRBD1
cdr3_aa: CAWRHRGNLRSGYTF
cdr3_nt: TGTGCCTGGAGGCACAGGGGTAACCTGAGGAGCGGCTACACCTTC

j_call: TRBJ2-7
v_call: TRBV10-1
clone_size: -
d_call: -
cdr3_aa: CASSGVSPGTYEQYF
cdr3_nt: TGCGCCAGCAGCGGCGTATCTCCAGGAACCTACGAGCAGTACTTC

j_call: TRBJ1-1
v_call: TRBV5-1
clone_size: few
d_call: TRBD1
cdr3_aa: CASSLVTGDTEAFF
cdr3_nt: TGCGCCAGCAGCTTGGTGACAGGGGACACTGAAGCTTTCTTT

j_call: TRBJ1-6
v_call: TRBV7-2
clone_size: few
d_call: -
cdr3_aa: CASSLAPRGMGNSPLHF
cdr3_nt: TGTGCCAGCAGCTTAGCGCCACGGGGAATGGGAAATTCACCCCTCCACTTT

j_call: TRBJ1-2
v_call: TRBV19
clone_size: few
d_call: -
cdr3_aa: CASTRVGGGYTF
cdr3_nt: TGTGCCAGTACCCGAGTGGGGGGTGGCTACACCTTC

j_call: TRBJ2-7
v_call: TRBV5-6
clone_size: -
d_call: -
cdr3_aa: CASSRGQNYEQYF
cdr3_nt: TGTGCCAGCAGCCGGGGACAAAACTACGAGCAGTACTTC

j_call: TRBJ1-1
v_call: TRBV12-3/TRBV12-4
clone_size: -
d_call: -
cdr3_aa: CASSLGDYTEAFF
cdr3_nt: TGTGCCAGCAGCCTGGGAGATTACACTGAAGCTTTCTTT

j_call: TRBJ1-3
v_call: TRBV5-4
clone_size: few
d_call: -
cdr3_aa: CASSFNGGSGNTIYF
cdr3_nt: TGTGCCAGCAGCTTTAACGGGGGATCTGGAAACACCATATATTTT

j_call: TRBJ2-1
v_call: TRBV7-2
clone_size: -
d_call: -
cdr3_aa: CASSLGSGIYNGEQFF
cdr3_nt: TGTGCCAGCAGCTTAGGTTCAGGAATATACAATGGTGAGCAGTTCTTC

j_call: TRBJ1-2
v_call: TRBV28
clone_size: -
d_call: -
cdr3_aa: CATTGREYYGYTF
cdr3_nt: TGTGCCACAACAGGGAGGGAATACTATGGCTACACCTTC

j_call: TRBJ1-5
v_call: TRBV12-3/TRBV12-4
clone_size: -
d_call: -
cdr3_aa: CASSLRGRQPQHF
cdr3_nt: TGTGCCAGCAGTTTAAGAGGGCGACAGCCCCAGCATTTT

j_call: TRBJ2-1
v_call: TRBV5-1
clone_size: -
d_call: -
cdr3_aa: CASSLAAGLYNEQFF
cdr3_nt: TGCGCCAGCAGCTTGGCAGCGGGTTTATACAATGAGCAGTTCTTC

j_call: TRBJ1-1
v_call: TRBV9
clone_size: -
d_call: -
cdr3_aa: CASSPTGTEAFF
cdr3_nt: TGTGCCAGCAGTCCTACGGGGACTGAAGCTTTCTTT

j_call: TRBJ1-1
v_call: TRBV27
clone_size: -
d_call: TRBD1
cdr3_aa: CASSRRQGRAFF
cdr3_nt: TGTGCCAGCAGCCGACGACAGGGCAGAGCTTTCTTT

j_call: TRBJ2-7
v_call: TRBV27
clone_size: -
d_call: -
cdr3_aa: CASSLSAGSSEQYF
cdr3_nt: TGTGCCAGCAGTTTATCGGCCGGGAGTAGCGAGCAGTACTTC

j_call: TRBJ1-2
v_call: TRBV5-4
clone_size: -
d_call: TRBD1
cdr3_aa: CASSLTGDPNYGYTF
cdr3_nt: TGTGCCAGCAGCTTAACAGGGGACCCTAACTATGGCTACACCTTC

j_call: TRBJ2-7
v_call: TRBV5-1
clone_size: -
d_call: TRBD2
cdr3_aa: CASSYSSGGAYGEQYF
cdr3_nt: TGCGCCAGCAGCTATTCTAGCGGGGGGGCTTATGGGGAGCAGTACTTC

j_call: TRBJ1-2
v_call: TRBV2
clone_size: once
d_call: TRBD1
cdr3_aa: CASRGQGLDGYTF
cdr3_nt: TGTGCCAGCAGAGGACAGGGGTTGGATGGCTACACCTTC

j_call: TRBJ1-2
v_call: TRBV4-1
clone_size: -
d_call: -
cdr3_aa: CASSQDIRGGLSLGYTF
cdr3_nt: TGCGCCAGCAGCCAAGATATTAGGGGGGGTCTTTCTTTGGGCTACACCTTC

j_call: TRBJ2-2
v_call: TRBV25-1
clone_size: once
d_call: TRBD1
cdr3_aa: CASRDREPGELFF
cdr3_nt: TGTGCCAGCAGGGACAGGGAGCCCGGGGAGCTGTTTTTT

j_call: TRBJ1-2
v_call: TRBV29-1
clone_size: -
d_call: -
cdr3_aa: CSVEGTGTNYGYTF
cdr3_nt: TGCAGCGTTGAAGGTACAGGGACTAACTATGGCTACACCTTC

j_call: TRBJ2-4
v_call: TRBV6-5
clone_size: -
d_call: TRBD2
cdr3_aa: CASSYVFPGGSNIQYF
cdr3_nt: TGTGCCAGCAGTTACGTTTTTCCGGGCGGGAGCAACATTCAGTACTTC

j_call: TRBJ2-7
v_call: TRBV5-5
clone_size: -
d_call: -
cdr3_aa: CASSPGALSTYEQYF
cdr3_nt: TGTGCCAGCAGCCCGGGAGCCCTCTCTACCTACGAGCAGTACTTC

j_call: TRBJ2-1
v_call: TRBV12-3/TRBV12-4
clone_size: once
d_call: TRBD1
cdr3_aa: CASQSTAGGFF
cdr3_nt: TGTGCCAGCCAATCGACAGCAGGGGGTTTCTTC

j_call: TRBJ1-1
v_call: TRBV21-1
clone_size: -
d_call: -
cdr3_aa: CASSTDRVDTEAFF
cdr3_nt: TGTGCCAGCAGCACGGACAGGGTGGACACTGAAGCTTTCTTT